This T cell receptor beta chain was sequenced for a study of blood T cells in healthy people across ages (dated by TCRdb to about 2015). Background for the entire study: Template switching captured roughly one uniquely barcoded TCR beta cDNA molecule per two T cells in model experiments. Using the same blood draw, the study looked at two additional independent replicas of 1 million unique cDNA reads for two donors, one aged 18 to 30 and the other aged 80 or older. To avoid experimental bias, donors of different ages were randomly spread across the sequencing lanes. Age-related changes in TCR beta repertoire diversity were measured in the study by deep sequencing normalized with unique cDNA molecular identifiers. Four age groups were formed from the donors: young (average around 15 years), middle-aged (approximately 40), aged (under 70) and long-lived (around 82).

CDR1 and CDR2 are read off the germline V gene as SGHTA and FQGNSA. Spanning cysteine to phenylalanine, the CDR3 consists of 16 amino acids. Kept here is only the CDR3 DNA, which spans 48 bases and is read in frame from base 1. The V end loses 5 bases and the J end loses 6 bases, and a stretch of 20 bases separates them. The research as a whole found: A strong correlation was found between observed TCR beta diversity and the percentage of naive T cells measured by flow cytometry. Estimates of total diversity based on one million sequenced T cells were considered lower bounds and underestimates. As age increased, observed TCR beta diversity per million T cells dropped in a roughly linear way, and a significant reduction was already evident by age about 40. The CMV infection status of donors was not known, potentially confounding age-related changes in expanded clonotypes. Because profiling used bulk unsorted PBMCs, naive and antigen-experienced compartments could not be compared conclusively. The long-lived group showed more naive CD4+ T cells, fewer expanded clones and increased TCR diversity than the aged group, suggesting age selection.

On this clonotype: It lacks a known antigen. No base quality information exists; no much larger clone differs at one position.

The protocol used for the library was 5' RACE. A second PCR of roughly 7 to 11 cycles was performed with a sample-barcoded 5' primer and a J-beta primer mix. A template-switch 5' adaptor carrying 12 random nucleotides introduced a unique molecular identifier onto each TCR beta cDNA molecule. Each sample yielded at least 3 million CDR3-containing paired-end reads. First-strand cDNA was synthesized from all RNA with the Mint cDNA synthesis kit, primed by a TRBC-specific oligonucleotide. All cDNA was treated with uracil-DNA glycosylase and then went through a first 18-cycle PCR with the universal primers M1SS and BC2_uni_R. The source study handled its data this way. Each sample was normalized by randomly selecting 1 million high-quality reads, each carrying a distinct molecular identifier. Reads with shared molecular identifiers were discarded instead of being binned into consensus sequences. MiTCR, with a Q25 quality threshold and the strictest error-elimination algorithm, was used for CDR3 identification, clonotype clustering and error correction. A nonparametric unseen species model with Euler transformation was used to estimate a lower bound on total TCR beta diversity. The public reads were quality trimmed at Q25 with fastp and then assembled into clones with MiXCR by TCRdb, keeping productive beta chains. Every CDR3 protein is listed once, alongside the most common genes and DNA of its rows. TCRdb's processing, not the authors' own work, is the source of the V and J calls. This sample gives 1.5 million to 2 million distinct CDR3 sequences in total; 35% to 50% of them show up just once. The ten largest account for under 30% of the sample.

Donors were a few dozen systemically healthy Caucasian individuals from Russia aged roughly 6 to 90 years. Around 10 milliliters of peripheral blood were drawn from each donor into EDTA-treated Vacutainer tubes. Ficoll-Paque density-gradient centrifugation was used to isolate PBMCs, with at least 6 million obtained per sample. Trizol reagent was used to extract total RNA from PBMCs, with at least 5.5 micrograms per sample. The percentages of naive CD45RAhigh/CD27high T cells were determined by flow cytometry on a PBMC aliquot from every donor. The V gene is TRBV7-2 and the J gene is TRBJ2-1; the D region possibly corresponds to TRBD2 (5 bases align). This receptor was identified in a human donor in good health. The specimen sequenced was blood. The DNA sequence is TGTGCCAGCAGCCCGCGTGAGGGTAACACCTTCAATGAGCAGTTCTTC. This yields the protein CASSPREGNTFNEQFF.